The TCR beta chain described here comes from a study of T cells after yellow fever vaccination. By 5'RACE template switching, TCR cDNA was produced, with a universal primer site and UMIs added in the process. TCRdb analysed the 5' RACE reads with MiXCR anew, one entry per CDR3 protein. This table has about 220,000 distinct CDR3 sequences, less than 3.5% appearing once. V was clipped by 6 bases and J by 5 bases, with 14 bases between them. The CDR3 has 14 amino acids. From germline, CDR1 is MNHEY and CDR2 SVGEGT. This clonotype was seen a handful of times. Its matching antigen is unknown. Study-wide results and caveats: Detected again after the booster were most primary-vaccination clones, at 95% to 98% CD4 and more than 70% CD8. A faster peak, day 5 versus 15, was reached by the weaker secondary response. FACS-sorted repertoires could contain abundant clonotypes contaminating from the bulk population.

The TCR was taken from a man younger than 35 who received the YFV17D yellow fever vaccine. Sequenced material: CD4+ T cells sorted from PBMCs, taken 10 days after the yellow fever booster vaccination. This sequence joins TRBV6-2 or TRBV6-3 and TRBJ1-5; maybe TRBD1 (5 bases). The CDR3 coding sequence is TGTGCCAGCAGGGACGGGGGTTTTGATCAGCCCCAGCATTTT. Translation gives CASRDGGFDQPQHF.